The present TCR beta chain was sequenced within a study of regulatory and conventional T cells in RAG deficiency. General study results and limits: Shannon entropy fell and Simpson indices rose in RAG-deficient patients.

Blood CD4+ CD25-low CD127-high conventional T cells supplied the genomic DNA template. About this clone itself: Antigen unknown.

Using immunoSEQ multiplex PCR, the repertoire was profiled, and TCRdb retains in-frame clones only, with some absent. The table has about 46,000 clones, 80% to 90% seen once. Per germline, CDR1 SQVTM and CDR2 ANQGSEA. The CDR3 is 12 residues long. The V end lost 6 bases, the J end lost 2 bases, and 10 bases lay between the germline ends. These sequences were also reported in another study, on regulatory T cells. That paper adds: Amplification used 52 TRBV primers and 13 TRBJ primers. Patient repertoires had restricted TRB V-J pairs and skewed V and J usage, most in Tregs.

Sequencing input: CD4+ effector T cells sorted from blood. The sequence came from a human donor in good health. The gene calls are TRBV29-1 and TRBJ1-2; D is possibly TRBD1 (5 bases). CDR3 region: CSVSQGNYGYTF. DNA for the CDR3: TGCAGCGTGAGCCAGGGAAACTATGGCTACACCTTC.